This passage covers 7 T cell receptor beta chains from one sample sequenced in a study of PD-L1 blockade in urothelial cancer. Profiling relied on immunoSEQ multiplex PCR, and the TCRdb table lists in-frame clones only, not all of them. The sample has around 20,000 clones; 80% to 90% are singletons. Sequencing was performed on PBMCs, taken around atezolizumab (anti-PD-L1) treatment. These receptors originate from a man aged 45-65 years with urothelial cancer.

This chain links TRBV7-6 with TRBJ2-3; 10 nucleotides line up with TRBD2. This CDR3 is 17 amino acids long. V gave up 3 bases and J gave up 2 bases; unmatched junction bases: 8. Germline V gene lookup returns CDR1 SGHVS and CDR2 FNYEAQ. The CDR3 protein is CASSLSGGAHTTDTQYF. The CDR3 region has the DNA TGTGCCAGCAGCTTGAGCGGGGGGGCCCACACCACAGATACGCAGTATTTT.

V gene TRBV19 combines with J gene TRBJ2-1; 7 positions agree with TRBD2. Per germline, CDR1 LNHDA and CDR2 SQIVND (reference sequence). The V gene end was trimmed by 1 base and the J gene end by 2 bases; junction bases not matched to a gene: 8. This CDR3 spans 17 amino acids. The CDR3 nucleotides read TGTGCCAGTAGTATAGGGGGGAGGGGCAATACCTACAATGAGCAGTTCTTC. Its translation is CASSIGGRGNTYNEQFF. Full variable domain (missing parts from reference TRBV19 and TRBJ2-1): DGGITQSPKYLFRKEGQNVTLSCEQNLNHDAMYWYRQDPGQGLRLIYYSQIVNDFQKGDIAEGYSVSREKKESFPLTVTSAQKNPTAFYLCASSIGGRGNTYNEQFFGPGTRLTVL.

Here the CDR3 reads CASSPSRVAGELFF. The CDR3 DNA reads as TGTGCCAGCTCACCATCACGGGTCGCCGGGGAGCTGTTTTTT. V and J are TRBV18 and TRBJ2-2; D unresolved. The CDR3 contains 14 residues. Germline V gives CDR1 KGHSH, CDR2 LQKENI. V lost 2 bases, J lost 6 bases, and 10 bases lay in between.

The rearrangement links TRBV6-4 to TRBJ2-7; 10 bases map to TRBD1. The CDR3 contains 14 residues. CDR1 MRHNA and CDR2 SNTAGT come from the germline V gene. J was trimmed by 6 bases and V by 7 bases; bases with no gene match: 9. In DNA, the CDR3 is TGTGCCAGCATTCCGGACAGGGGGACCCGCGAGCAGTACTTC. Protein: CASIPDRGTREQYF.

The CDR3 sequence is CATRAGGDTDTQYF. The CDR3 nucleotides read TGTGCCACCAGAGCGGGAGGGGACACAGATACGCAGTATTTT. The V gene is TRBV10-3, the J gene TRBJ2-3; TRBD2 agrees at 10 bases. Germline V gives CDR1 ENHRY, CDR2 SYGVKD. V gave up 10 bases and J gave up 2 bases; unmatched junction bases: 6. This CDR3 region has 14 residues.

V is TRBV28 and J is TRBJ2-5, with a possible D match to TRBD1 (7 bases). V lost 0 bases, J lost 2 bases, and 16 bases lay in between. Germline V gene data show CDR1 as MDHEN and CDR2 as SYDVKM. The CDR3 is made up of 17 amino acids. The CDR3 nucleotides are TGTGCCAGCAGTTTATGGTCCAGGGGGGAGCTTCAAGAGACCCAGTACTTC. Translated, it gives CASSLWSRGELQETQYF.

The chain carries TRBV27 and TRBJ2-2; 12 nucleotides align to TRBD2. V lost 6 bases and J lost 1; bases outside the gene matches: 18. Per the germline V gene, CDR1 is MNHEY and CDR2 is SMNVEV (reference sequence). The CDR3 covers 21 residues. CDR3 sequence reads: CASSRTGLAGGPPMNTGELFF. CDR3 coding DNA: TGTGCCAGCAGCCGCACGGGGCTAGCGGGAGGGCCCCCAATGAACACCGGGGAGCTGTTTTTT.